The 9 T cell receptor beta chains below all came from one sample that was sequenced in a study of lymphopenia after photon versus proton radiotherapy. The method was immunoSEQ multiplex PCR; TCRdb's version includes in-frame clones alone and lacks a portion of them. The table shows approximately 65,000 clones, with 75% to 90% occurring only once. Sequenced material: peripheral blood, taken from a patient treated with proton-based radiotherapy. These receptors were collected from an older man with esophageal cancer.

The J gene is TRBJ2-1, the V gene TRBV19, with D unresolved. Trimming shortened V by 6 bases and J by 0 bases, and 12 bases separated the two germline ends. This CDR3 has 15 residues. Germline-derived CDR1 and CDR2 are LNHDA and SQIVND (reference sequence). This CDR3 is CASRPGRFSYNEQFF. CDR3 sequence (DNA): TGTGCCAGTAGACCCGGCCGGTTCTCCTACAATGAGCAGTTCTTC.

The gene calls are TRBV11-3 and TRBJ2-2; TRBD1 matches at 9 bases. Trimming at V came to 5 bases and at J to 4 bases, leaving 14 bases not matched to a gene. The CDR3 runs to 18 residues. In germline, CDR1 is SGHNT, CDR2 YENEEA. CDR3 sequence reads: CASSPYWGQGQGTGELFF. The DNA for the CDR3 is TGTGCCAGCAGCCCCTACTGGGGACAGGGCCAGGGCACCGGGGAGCTGTTTTTT.

This sequence joins TRBV21-1 and TRBJ2-7; TRBD2, the D gene given by the table, was not confirmed from the DNA. TRBV21-1 is shown as a pseudogene. The CDR3 has 16 amino acids. In nucleotides, the CDR3 is TGTGCCAGCAGCAAAGACGAGGAGGAGCAAACCTACGAGCAGTACTTC. Translating gives CASSKDEEEQTYEQYF.

CDR3 amino acids: CASSQDPARADTQYF. Here the CDR3 DNA reads TGTGCCAGCAGCCAAGATCCCGCGAGGGCAGATACGCAGTATTTT. This chain joins TRBV4-2 and TRBJ2-3; D is possibly TRBD2 (5 bases). The germline CDR1 and CDR2 sequences are LGHNA and YNFKEQ. This CDR3 is built from 15 residues. V was shortened by 0 bases and J by 4 bases, with 11 bases between the two germline ends.

The chain employs TRBV30 and TRBJ2-2; D may be TRBD1 (5 bases). Germline V gene lookup returns CDR1 GTSNPN and CDR2 SVGIG (reference sequence). The germline V and J ends were trimmed by 0 bases and 7 bases, with 9 bases remaining between them. The CDR3 has 13 residues. CDR3 DNA: TGTGCCTGGAGTGTACGCAGGGACGGGGAGCTGTTTTTT. It encodes CAWSVRRDGELFF.

This chain uses TRBV5-4 with TRBJ2-1, with 7 bases that match TRBD2. The germline CDR1 and CDR2 sequences are SGHNT and YYREEE (reference sequence). The CDR3 covers 15 residues. With 2 bases clipped from V and 3 bases from J, the junction kept 5 bases outside the gene matches. The CDR3 loop reads CASSFGGGYYNEQFF. The CDR3 region has the DNA TGTGCCAGCAGCTTTGGGGGGGGTTACTACAATGAGCAGTTCTTC.

The V gene is TRBV11-2, the J gene TRBJ2-7; perhaps TRBD1 as D (5 bases). This CDR3 region has 13 residues. Trimming pared 1 base from V and 13 bases from J, leaving 17 bases between. Germline V gene lookup returns CDR1 SGHAT and CDR2 FQNNGV. The CDR3 DNA follows: TGTGCCAGCAGCTTAGGGCAGGGCCAGTTGCGATACTTC. Translating it yields CASSLGQGQLRYF.

The chain couples TRBV11-1 to TRBJ2-7, with no clear D. V shed 0 bases and J shed 2 bases, with 8 bases lying between them. The V gene's germline CDR1 is SGHAT and CDR2 FQDESV (reference sequence). CDR3 length equals 14 residues. The CDR3 sequence is CASSLAPYPYEQYF. CDR3 in DNA: TGTGCCAGCAGCTTAGCCCCATATCCCTACGAGCAGTACTTC.

This chain uses TRBV5-1 with TRBJ1-2; D unclear. With 2 bases removed from V and 8 bases from J, the gap between germline ends came to 10 bases. Germline V gene sequence: CDR1 SGHRS, CDR2 YFSETQ. The CDR3 has 12 amino acids. The DNA of the CDR3 is TGCGCCAGCAGCTTTGACATTGGGGGCTACACCTTC. It translates to CASSFDIGGYTF.